Shown below are 23 T cell receptor beta chains from a single sample sequenced in a study of cytomegalovirus exposure and HLA in healthy donors. This PCR relied on a set of 60 Vbeta primers and 13 Jbeta primers. Sequencing was performed with immunoSEQ multiplex PCR; in TCRdb, only in-frame clones are kept and a portion is missing. Here the sample spans about 150,000 clones, 70% to 80% being singletons. The sequencing sample was made of PBMCs. These receptors all stem from a man aged 25-45 years in good health and CMV-seronegative.

The CDR3 bases are TGCGCCAGCAGCGGACCGGGACAGGGGGGAACTGAAGCTTTCTTT. The encoded protein is CASSGPGQGGTEAFF. The rearrangement joins TRBV5-1 to TRBJ1-1, with 11 bases matching TRBD1. With 4 bases clipped from V and 5 bases from J, the junction kept 7 bases outside the gene matches. Germline V lookup: CDR1 SGHRS, CDR2 YFSETQ. The CDR3 is 15 residues long.

The rearrangement links TRBV2 to TRBJ1-5; D may be TRBD1 (5 bases). Germline CDR1 reads SNHLY; CDR2 reads FYNNEI. V lost 3 bases and J lost 1, with 13 bases in between. The CDR3 has 16 residues. The CDR3 sequence is CASSDRGGGSNQPQHF. In DNA form, the CDR3 reads TGTGCCAGCAGTGATCGTGGGGGAGGGAGCAATCAGCCCCAGCATTTT.

The chain uses TRBV19 and TRBJ2-5; possibly TRBD2 for D (6 bases). Per the germline V gene, CDR1 is LNHDA and CDR2 is SQIVND (reference sequence). With 4 bases removed from V and 5 bases from J, the gap between germline ends came to 14 bases. This CDR3 spans 14 amino acids. In DNA form, the CDR3 reads TGTGCCAGTAGTAAGGCGGAGGGGTTGGAGACCCAGTACTTC. This sequence encodes CASSKAEGLETQYF.

The chain employs TRBV4-2 and TRBJ2-1; D not resolved. Germline V CDR1 and CDR2: LGHNA, YNFKEQ. The CDR3 spans 16 residues. V was clipped by 4 bases and J by 10 bases, with 23 bases between them. The DNA for the CDR3 is TGTGCCAGCAGCCCTCCGACATCCACCCACTTAAAGGAGCAGTTCTTC. This gives the protein CASSPPTSTHLKEQFF.

In its sample, this clone was seen once. A junction end diverges from the germline sequence, so it may reflect a read error. This chain joins TRBV15 and TRBJ2-3, with a tentative D call TRBD2 (5 bases). Germline assignment: CDR1 LNHNV and CDR2 YYDKDF (reference sequence). This CDR3 has 13 residues. The CDR3 loop is CATSRDLEGGRNF. The CDR3 region has the DNA TGTGCCACCAGCAGAGATTTAGAGGGCGGCCGGAATTTT.

This clone occurred a few times. The rearrangement joins TRBV5-4 to TRBJ2-3; TRBD2 might be the D (6 bases). Germline V gene data show CDR1 as SGHNT and CDR2 as YYREEE (reference sequence). The CDR3 covers 15 residues. Trimming pared 4 bases from V and 2 bases from J, leaving 14 bases between. Written as DNA, the CDR3 is TGTGCCAGCAGCAAAGGGCGGGACTTCACAGATACGCAGTATTTT. Translation: CASSKGRDFTDTQYF.

This clone was counted between two and nine times. The rearrangement links TRBV6-6 to TRBJ2-2, with 7 bases that match TRBD1. CDR1 and CDR2 from the germline V gene are MNHNY and SVGAGI (reference sequence). Germline trimming cut 4 bases from V and 5 bases from J; bases unmatched to any gene: 1. CDR3 length: 13 residues. The CDR3 is CASSLQGTGELFF. The CDR3 nucleotides read TGTGCCAGCAGTTTACAGGGGACCGGGGAGCTGTTTTTT.

The gene calls are TRBV6-1 and TRBJ1-2; 8 bases align to TRBD1. J gave up 3 bases and V 7 bases, and 7 bases lay outside the gene matches. CDR1 MNHNS and CDR2 SASEGT come from the germline V gene. The CDR3 runs 14 residues. CDR3 sequence (DNA): TGTGCCAGCACGACAGGGGTTAGTGACTATGGCTACACCTTC. The encoded protein is CASTTGVSDYGYTF.

In its sample, this clone was seen once. One end of the junction is discordant with germline, which a read error may explain. V usage is TRBV28 and J usage is TRBJ1-6; no definite D call. This CDR3 has 13 amino acids. Germline V CDR1 and CDR2: MDHEN, SYDVKM. CDR3 nucleotide sequence: TGTGCCAGCAGTTTGGGCGGGAATTCACCCCTCAACTTT. Its protein is CASSLGGNSPLNF.

This clone appeared a single time. The chain employs TRBV9 and TRBJ1-1; possible D gene TRBD1, 6 bases. Per germline, CDR1 SGDLS and CDR2 YYNGEE. Trimming left V 1 base short and J 11 bases short, with 15 bases between. The CDR3 extends over 13 amino acids. As DNA, the CDR3 is TGTGCCAGCAGCGTAATCACAGGGAATGAGGCTTTCTTT. Encoded protein: CASSVITGNEAFF.

This chain links TRBV6-4 with TRBJ1-2; D not certain. There are 14 residues in the CDR3. The V end was cut by 0 bases, the J end by 7 bases, with 12 bases between. Germline loops: CDR1 MRHNA, CDR2 SNTAGT. The DNA for the CDR3 is TGTGCCAGCAGTGACTCGGACTCAGCTCGTGGCTACACCTTC. As protein: CASSDSDSARGYTF.

This chain links TRBV7-9 with TRBJ2-7, with D perhaps matching TRBD2 (5 bases). Germline values: CDR1 SEHNR, CDR2 FQNEAQ (reference sequence). This CDR3 has 11 amino acids. With 5 bases removed from V and 4 bases from J, the gap between germline ends came to 6 bases. The DNA of the CDR3 is TGTGCCAGCAGCCCGGGGTACGAGCAGTACTTC. This translates into CASSPGYEQYF.

The CDR3: CASSSRSGGRQNEKLFF. The CDR3 region has the DNA TGTGCCAGCAGCTCCAGATCAGGGGGTAGGCAGAATGAAAAACTGTTTTTT. The chain employs TRBV28 and TRBJ1-4, with 7 bases lining up with TRBD1. Germline trimming cut 6 bases from V and 5 bases from J; bases unmatched to any gene: 15. The CDR3 contains 17 residues. Germline assignment: CDR1 MDHEN and CDR2 SYDVKM.

The chain joins TRBV12-5 to TRBJ2-1; weak D call: TRBD2 (6 bases). There are 15 residues in the CDR3. Germline V gives CDR1 LGHNT, CDR2 FRNRAP. V gave up 0 bases and J gave up 7 bases, with 13 bases separating them. The chain's CDR3 is CASGLVQAGGNEQFF. The DNA of the CDR3 is TGTGCTAGTGGTTTGGTTCAAGCGGGCGGGAATGAGCAGTTCTTC. The variable domain in full, completed from reference TRBV12-5 and TRBJ2-1, reads DARVTQTPRHKVTEMGQEVTMRCQPILGHNTVFWYRQTMMQGLELLAYFRNRAPLDDSGMPKDRFSAEMPDATLATLKIQPSEPRDSAVYFCASGLVQAGGNEQFFGPGTRLTVL.

This clone was seen just once. The chain has TRBV18 and TRBJ2-7, with D possibly being TRBD2 (6 bases). The CDR3 spans 14 residues. V dropped 5 bases and J dropped 1 base, with 12 bases sitting between them. In germline, CDR1 is KGHSH, CDR2 LQKENI. CDR3 coding DNA: TGTGCCAGCTCAACTACCCGGGAGTCCTACGAGCAGTACTTC. Translating gives CASSTTRESYEQYF.

This sequence joins TRBV4-1 and TRBJ2-7; D possibly corresponds to TRBD1 (5 bases). CDR1 and CDR2 from the germline V gene are MGHRA and YSYEKL. V shed 6 bases and J shed 4 bases, with 13 bases lying between them. The CDR3 is 13 residues long. CDR3 in amino acids: CASRRIGEYEQYF. As DNA, the CDR3 is TGCGCCAGCAGACGCATAGGGGAATACGAGCAGTACTTC.

The CDR3 here is CASSQYSGGYNTGELFF. The CDR3 region has the DNA TGCGCCAGCAGCCAGTATAGCGGGGGCTACAACACCGGGGAGCTGTTTTTT. This chain connects TRBV4-1 to TRBJ2-2, with TRBD2 matching over 9 bases. CDR1 is MGHRA, CDR2 YSYEKL, per germline. The CDR3 extends over 17 amino acids. The V and J ends lost 3 bases and 2 bases, in that order; junction bases with no gene match: 7.

The chain has TRBV6-1 and TRBJ2-2, with 7 bases lining up with TRBD1. The CDR3 sequence is 15 residues long. Losses at the gene ends were 3 bases for V and 1 base for J; bases not matched to a gene: 2. Germline loops: CDR1 MNHNS, CDR2 SASEGT. CDR3 amino acids: CASSETGMNTGELFF. CDR3 coding DNA: TGTGCCAGCAGTGAGACAGGGATGAACACCGGGGAGCTGTTTTTT.

The chain combines TRBV2 with TRBJ1-5; possible D gene TRBD1, 5 bases. The CDR3 length is 14 residues. Germline V gives CDR1 SNHLY, CDR2 FYNNEI. The V end was cut by 2 bases, the J end by 6 bases, with 11 bases between. The CDR3 protein is CASSEIRVAQPQHF. Here the CDR3 DNA reads TGTGCCAGCAGTGAAATCAGGGTAGCTCAGCCCCAGCATTTT. The full variable domain, in which reference TRBV2 and TRBJ1-5 provide the parts outside the CDR3, is EPEVTQTPSHQVTQMGQEVILRCVPISNHLYFYWYRQILGQKVEFLVSFYNNEISEKSEIFDDQFSVERPDGSNFTLKIRSTKLEDSAMYFCASSEIRVAQPQHFGDGTRLSIL.

The chain recombines TRBV27 with TRBJ2-5, with D perhaps matching TRBD1 (8 bases). CDR3 length: 13 amino acids. Germline assignment: CDR1 MNHEY and CDR2 SMNVEV (reference sequence). Trimming shortened V by 9 bases and J by 9 bases, and 20 bases separated the two germline ends. The CDR3 nucleotides read TGTGCCAGTCGCAGGGGGCTGGCGGGGGCCCAGTACTTC. Encoded protein: CASRRGLAGAQYF.

V is TRBV7-9 and J is TRBJ2-1; a possible D gene is TRBD2 (5 bases). V was shortened by 4 bases and J by 0 bases, with 13 bases between the two germline ends. Germline loops: CDR1 SEHNR, CDR2 FQNEAQ (reference sequence). The CDR3 is 16 amino acids. The DNA for the CDR3 is TGTGCCAGCAGCTCCCAGGTCGGGGTCTCCTACAATGAGCAGTTCTTC. Its protein is CASSSQVGVSYNEQFF.

The gene calls are TRBV9 and TRBJ1-6; D may be TRBD1 (6 bases). Looked up from germline, CDR1 is SGDLS and CDR2 is YYNGEE. Deletions cut 2 bases from V and 9 bases from J, with 15 bases between. CDR3 size: 15 residues. CDR3 DNA: TGTGCCAGCAGCGTCGGACAGTCGGGGGGTTCACCCCTCCACTTT. Translating gives CASSVGQSGGSPLHF.

The chain joins TRBV15 to TRBJ1-6; no clear D. This CDR3 contains 12 residues. Germline CDR1 reads LNHNV; CDR2 reads YYDKDF (reference sequence). V was shortened by 6 bases and J by 8 bases, with 8 bases between the two germline ends. CDR3 sequence reads: CATRVADSPLHF. The CDR3 DNA reads TGTGCCACCAGAGTGGCCGATTCACCCCTCCACTTT.